This T cell receptor beta chain was profiled in a study of blood T cell repertoires in COVID-19. Study context: Acute and convalescent COVID-19 specimens originated in the United States, Italy and Spain.

CDR3 size: 19 residues. Per the germline V gene, CDR1 is SGHRS and CDR2 is YFSETQ. V shed 4 bases and J 4 bases; nucleotides not matched to a gene: 20. Original data processing: Counts of nucleated cells, estimated from reference gene primer amplification, were obtained. Here immunoSEQ multiplex PCR was the method, and the copy in TCRdb shows in-frame clones only, minus some. V and J calls and clone size come straight from that table; D and trimming were deduced from the DNA. The sample contains under 150,000 clones, over 70% of which appear only once. This chain uses TRBV5-1 with TRBJ1-2; 9 nucleotides line up with TRBD1. This TCR was sampled from a man between 45 and 60 years old with active COVID-19. Sequencing was carried out using peripheral blood. CDR3 nucleotide sequence: TGCGCCAGCAGCCGGAAACAAACGGGACAGGGAATGAGTGGCTATGGCTACACCTTC. It specifies CASSRKQTGQGMSGYGYTF.